The 8 T cell receptor beta chains below all came from one sample that was sequenced in a study of T cell repertoires in cytomegalovirus infection. TCRdb independently ran MiXCR on the reads; one entry per CDR3 protein. The sample records 300,000 to 400,000 distinct CDR3 sequences, over 7.5% being singletons. Sequenced sample: PBMCs. The receptors shown here come from a human donor in good health (CMV status not recorded). Some clones in this sample may be carry-over from other donors' samples.

This clonotype appeared many times. This rearrangement joins TRBV7-2 to TRBJ2-7; no clear D. Germline-derived CDR1 and CDR2 are SGHTA and FQGNSA. The CDR3 is made up of 12 amino acids. The V and J ends lost 4 bases and 2 bases respectively, with 6 bases between them. The CDR3 protein is CASSSFPYEQYF. CDR3 bases: TGTGCCAGCAGCTCCTTTCCCTACGAGCAGTACTTC.

This clonotype appeared many times. The rearrangement joins TRBV7-2 to TRBJ2-1; D could derive from TRBD1 or TRBD2 (5 bases each). Per the germline V gene, CDR1 is SGHTA and CDR2 is FQGNSA. This CDR3 is built from 13 residues. The V and J ends lost 2 bases and 9 bases respectively, with 11 bases between them. CDR3 residues: CASSLRGRGEQFF. As DNA, the CDR3 is TGTGCCAGCAGCTTACGGGGACGGGGTGAGCAGTTCTTC.

Only a few counts were recorded for this clonotype. V and J are TRBV6-1 and TRBJ1-5; 9 bases agree with TRBD1. V dropped 7 bases and J dropped 6; count of bases not matched to a gene: 7. From germline, CDR1 is MNHNS and CDR2 SASEGT. The CDR3 contains 14 residues. This chain's CDR3 is CASILQGATQPQHF. DNA of the CDR3: TGTGCCAGCATTCTACAGGGGGCAACTCAGCCCCAGCATTTT.

The table lists this clonotype with a few counts. The rearrangement links TRBV6-2 or TRBV6-3 to TRBJ2-6; a weak D match, TRBD2 (6 bases). Trimming removed 6 bases from V and 0 bases from J, with 21 bases in between. The germline CDR1 and CDR2 sequences are MNHEY and SVGEGT. This CDR3 spans 19 amino acids. The CDR3 loop is CASSFAYTWDFSGANVLTF. The DNA for the CDR3 is TGTGCCAGCAGCTTCGCCTATACCTGGGACTTCTCTGGGGCCAACGTCCTGACTTTC.

As concerns this clonotype: At one end, the junction sequence differs from germline, possibly due to a read error. This chain links TRBV4-1 with TRBJ2-2; no clear D. Per the germline V gene, CDR1 is MGHRA and CDR2 is YSYEKL. The CDR3 is 15 residues long. The CDR3 loop reads CASSQAPSNTGELFF. The CDR3 DNA follows: TGTGCCAGCAGCCAAGCACCCTCGAACACCGGGGAGCTGTTTTTT.

The sample holds many counts of this clonotype. V usage is TRBV7-2 and J usage is TRBJ1-2; D is unclear. V lost 3 bases to trimming and J lost 8 bases, with 10 bases between them. In germline, CDR1 is SGHTA, CDR2 FQGNSA. CDR3 size: 12 residues. CDR3 sequence: CASSLEGYGYTF. The DNA of the CDR3 is TGTGCCAGCAGCTTGGAAGGGTACGGCTACACCTTC.

The V call is TRBV7-9, the J call TRBJ2-1; 10 bases match TRBD1. The CDR3 has 15 residues. The junction had 5 bases not matched to a gene; V was cut back by 3 bases and J by 6 bases. Germline V lookup: CDR1 SEHNR, CDR2 FQNEAQ (reference sequence). CDR3 DNA: TGTGCCAGCAGCTTGGGGACAGGGGAGTTCAATGAGCAGTTCTTC. This codes for CASSLGTGEFNEQFF.

This clonotype was seen a few times. This sequence joins TRBV7-9 and TRBJ2-7, with D maybe TRBD2 (6 bases). V lost 8 bases, J lost 9 bases, and 23 bases lay in between. CDR3 length: 14 amino acids. The germline V gene has CDR1 SEHNR and CDR2 FQNEAQ (reference sequence). The CDR3 sequence is CASGPVLEGRRQYF. In DNA, the CDR3 is TGTGCCAGCGGCCCCGTCCTCGAGGGGAGGCGGCAGTACTTC.